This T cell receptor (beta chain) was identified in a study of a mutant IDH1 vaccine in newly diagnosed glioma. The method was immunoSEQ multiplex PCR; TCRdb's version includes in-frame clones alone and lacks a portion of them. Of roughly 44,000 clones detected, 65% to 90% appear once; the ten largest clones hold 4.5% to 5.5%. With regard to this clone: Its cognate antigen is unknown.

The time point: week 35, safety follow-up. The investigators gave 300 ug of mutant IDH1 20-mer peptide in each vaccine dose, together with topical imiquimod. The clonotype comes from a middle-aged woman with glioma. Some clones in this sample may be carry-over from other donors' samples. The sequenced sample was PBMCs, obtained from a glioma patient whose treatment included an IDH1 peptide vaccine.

The CDR3 region is CASSYTGSRNQPQHF. The CDR3 region has the DNA TGTGCCAGCAGCTACACAGGGTCGAGGAATCAGCCCCAGCATTTT. The rearrangement uses TRBV27 and TRBJ1-5, with D perhaps matching TRBD1 (6 bases). This CDR3 contains 15 residues. Trimming cost V 6 bases and J 4 bases, with 16 bases left between them. CDR1 MNHEY and CDR2 SMNVEV come from the germline V gene (reference sequence).